This is a list of T cell receptor beta chains from one sample in a study of CD8 T cells in ankylosing spondylitis. Each CDR3 protein gets one entry after TCRdb re-called the 5' RACE reads with MiXCR. The data show roughly 130,000 distinct CDR3 sequences, approximately 13% seen once. The sample comprised blood, either unsorted or a sorted T cell fraction (not recorded which). The receptors originated from a female donor with ankylosing spondylitis or in good health (not recorded which). CDR3s include the opening cysteine and the closing phenylalanine or tryptophan. Each record gives: D gene, CDR3 length, clone size, V gene, J gene, CDR3 DNA, CDR3 protein. A D gene is named only where the DNA matches it firmly. Size values are once, few and many counts, or a class for expanded clones, and some rows have none.

>TRBD1|13|few|TRBV20-1|TRBJ1-4
TGCAGTGCTTTACAGGGGACTAATGAAAAACTGTTTTTT
CSALQGTNEKLFF
>NA|15|few|TRBV12-3/TRBV12-4|TRBJ1-1
TGTGCCAGCAGTTTTTCGGGGGGCAAAAGCACTGAAGCTTTCTTT
CASSFSGGKSTEAFF
>NA|14|NA|TRBV29-1|TRBJ2-1
TGCAGCGTTGAAGTTACGGGGACGGGAAATGAGCAGTTCTTC
CSVEVTGTGNEQFF
>TRBD1|16|few|TRBV10-3|TRBJ1-2
TGTGCCATCAGTGAAAACCGGGGACAGGGGTCACCTGGCTACACCTTC
CAISENRGQGSPGYTF
>TRBD1|16|NA|TRBV7-6|TRBJ2-1
TGTGCCAGCAGCTTAGGTGGGACAGGGCCCTACAATGAGCAGTTCTTC
CASSLGGTGPYNEQFF
>TRBD1|14|many|TRBV6-1|TRBJ1-4
TGTGCCAGCTCCGGGACAGCATTTAATGAAAAACTGTTTTTT
CASSGTAFNEKLFF
>NA|13|many|TRBV12-3/TRBV12-4|TRBJ1-1
TGTGCCAGCAGCCCCCAGGGGAACACTGAAGCTTTCTTT
CASSPQGNTEAFF
>TRBD1|12|few|TRBV7-7|TRBJ2-7
TGTGCTAGCAGCATCCCAGGGGGCGAGCAGTACTTC
CASSIPGGEQYF
>NA|16|NA|TRBV5-1|TRBJ2-2
TGCGCCAGCAGCTCGGACCACGGGGGCTCCACCGGGGAGCTGTTTTTT
CASSSDHGGSTGELFF
>TRBD1|13|many|TRBV3-1|TRBJ1-2
TGTGCCAGCAGCCGGGGACAGGGAAATGGCTACACCTTC
CASSRGQGNGYTF
>NA|14|few|TRBV28|TRBJ1-3
TGTGCCAGCAGTCGTGCGACTACGGGAAACACCATATATTTT
CASSRATTGNTIYF
>NA|13|many|TRBV9|TRBJ2-3
TGTGCCAGCAGCCTCAGGGGCACAGATACGCAGTATTTT
CASSLRGTDTQYF
>NA|15|NA|TRBV5-1|TRBJ1-2
TGCGCCAGCAGCTTAGCCGGAAGGAGCAACTATGGCTACACCTTC
CASSLAGRSNYGYTF
>TRBD1|17|few|TRBV5-1|TRBJ2-6
TGCGCCAGCAGCTTGGGGACCGACAGGGTTAAGGCCAACGTCCTGACTTTC
CASSLGTDRVKANVLTF
>TRBD1|15|many|TRBV28|TRBJ1-1
TGTGCCAGCAGTTCGACAGGGAGGAGGAACACTGAAGCTTTCTTT
CASSSTGRRNTEAFF
>NA|14|NA|TRBV30|TRBJ1-5
TGTGCCTGGAGTCGAAAATCAGGGCTGCAGCCCCAGCATTTT
CAWSRKSGLQPQHF
>NA|14|NA|TRBV21-1|TRBJ2-3
TGTGCCAGCAGCATTAGGAAGAGCACAGATACGCAGTATTTT
CASSIRKSTDTQYF
>NA|13|NA|TRBV20-1|TRBJ2-5
TGCAGTATCCAGGGGAGGTTAGGCGAGACCCAGTACTTC
CSIQGRLGETQYF
>TRBD1|16|many|TRBV9|TRBJ2-2
TGTGCCAGCAGCGAACGGGACAGGGCGAACACCGGGGAGCTGTTTTTT
CASSERDRANTGELFF
>NA|15|NA|TRBV20-1|TRBJ2-3
TGCAGTGCTAAGGCGCATGGCGGGAGCACAGATACGCAGTATTTT
CSAKAHGGSTDTQYF
>NA|14|NA|TRBV7-9|TRBJ2-1
TGTGCCAGCAGCTTCGGCAGGGAGGTTGATGAGCAGTTCTTC
CASSFGREVDEQFF
>TRBD1|15|many|TRBV12-3/TRBV12-4|TRBJ1-1
TGTGCCAGCAGTCCGGGGGACAGGGAGGACACTGAAGCTTTCTTT
CASSPGDREDTEAFF
>NA|13|many|TRBV5-1|TRBJ2-7
TGCGCCAGCAGCTTGGGCAGCTCCTACGAGCAGTACTTC
CASSLGSSYEQYF
>NA|14|few|TRBV12-3/TRBV12-4|TRBJ2-7
TGTGCCAGCAGTTTTGCTGGGGTCTCCTACGAGCAGTACTTC
CASSFAGVSYEQYF
>NA|17|NA|TRBV7-6|TRBJ1-1
TGTGCCAGCAGCCCCCGAGATATGTGGGGTTTGAACACTGAAGCTTTCTTT
CASSPRDMWGLNTEAFF
>NA|13|many|TRBV15|TRBJ2-3
TGTGCCACCAGCAGAGATCAGCTCGATACGCAGTATTTT
CATSRDQLDTQYF
>NA|14|many|TRBV7-3|TRBJ2-3
TGTGCCAGCAGCTTATCGGGGGCCACAGATACGCAGTATTTT
CASSLSGATDTQYF
>NA|12|many|TRBV28|TRBJ1-5
TGTGCCGACGGGGCTGGCACTCAGCCCCAGCATTTT
CADGAGTQPQHF
>NA|17|many|TRBV5-1|TRBJ2-2
TGCGCCAGCAGCCCTACTCAGGGGCCGTACGGCACCGGGGAGCTGTTTTTT
CASSPTQGPYGTGELFF
>TRBD1|15|many|TRBV5-1|TRBJ2-1
TGCGCCAGCAGCGAAGGACAGGGAAGGGTAGATGAGCAGTTCTTC
CASSEGQGRVDEQFF
>NA|13|many|TRBV29-1|TRBJ2-7
TGCAGCGTTGCAGGCAGACTCTCCTACGAGCAGTACTTC
CSVAGRLSYEQYF
>NA|15|many|TRBV7-9|TRBJ1-1
TGTGCCAGCAGCCCCCAGTGGACGATGAACACTGAAGCTTTCTTT
CASSPQWTMNTEAFF
>NA|14|NA|TRBV5-1|TRBJ2-5
TGCGCCAGCAGTGCGGCAGCCACTAAGGAGACCCAGTACTTC
CASSAAATKETQYF
>TRBD1|16|NA|TRBV5-5|TRBJ2-1
TGTGCCAGCAGCAACCGGGACAGGGGGGTCTACAATGAGCAGTTCTTC
CASSNRDRGVYNEQFF
>TRBD1|15|many|TRBV5-1|TRBJ2-1
TGCGCCAGCAGCTCGGGACAGGGGTACGGCGATGAGCAGTTCTTC
CASSSGQGYGDEQFF
>NA|13|NA|TRBV25-1|TRBJ1-1
TGTGCCAGCAGTGAGGCTATGGACACTGAAGCTTTCTTT
CASSEAMDTEAFF
>TRBD2|16|NA|TRBV11-2|TRBJ2-1
TGTGCCAGCAGCCACCCGAGACTAGCGGGATACAATGAGCAGTTCTTC
CASSHPRLAGYNEQFF
>TRBD2|16|NA|TRBV13|TRBJ2-1
TGTGCCAGCAGCATTGGTCGGACTAGCGCCAACAATGAGCAGTTCTTC
CASSIGRTSANNEQFF
>TRBD2|14|NA|TRBV28|TRBJ2-3
TGTGCCAGCAGTCTTCTAGCGGATGCAGATACGCAGTATTTT
CASSLLADADTQYF
>NA|15|NA|TRBV27|TRBJ1-2
TGTGCCAGCAGTTTAACTAGGAAACCCGTCTATGGCTACACCTTC
CASSLTRKPVYGYTF
>TRBD2|15|many|TRBV24-1|TRBJ2-3
TGTGCCACCAGTTCGACTAGCGGGAGGCCAGATACGCAGTATTTT
CATSSTSGRPDTQYF
>NA|12|few|TRBV12-3/TRBV12-4|TRBJ1-6
TGTGCCAGCAGTTTAAAGGGCTCACCCCTCCACTTT
CASSLKGSPLHF
>NA|15|NA|TRBV5-1|TRBJ2-7
TGCGCCAGCAGCTTGGGCGGGACAACCCTCTACGAGCAGTACTTC
CASSLGGTTLYEQYF
>NA|16|many|TRBV7-3|TRBJ2-3
TGTGCCAGCAGCTTAAATCCCTCGCCAGGGACAGATACGCAGTATTTT
CASSLNPSPGTDTQYF
>NA|12|many|TRBV11-3|TRBJ2-2
TGTGCCAGCAGCCAGGTGGGCGGGGAGCTGTTTTTT
CASSQVGGELFF
>NA|14|many|TRBV14|TRBJ1-2
TGTGCCAGCAGCTTTGCAGGAGGGAGTAATAGCTACACCTTC
CASSFAGGSNSYTF
>NA|16|many|TRBV3-1|TRBJ1-1
TGTGCCAGCAGCCACCGAACTCCGGGGGGGGGCACTGAAGCTTTCTTT
CASSHRTPGGGTEAFF
>NA|15|many|TRBV20-1|TRBJ2-1
TGCAGTGCTCGAACAGGGAGTTTCTCCTACAATGAGCAGTTCTTC
CSARTGSFSYNEQFF
>TRBD1|13|many|TRBV20-1|TRBJ2-2
TGCAGTGCTTTAAGACAGGGTACCGGGGAGCTGTTTTTT
CSALRQGTGELFF
>NA|14|few|TRBV5-4|TRBJ2-3
TGTGCCAGCAGCGCGGTCGGAAGCACAGATACGCAGTATTTT
CASSAVGSTDTQYF
>NA|11|few|TRBV19|TRBJ2-1
TGTGCCAGTAGTATGTTGGGGGAGCAGTTCTTC
CASSMLGEQFF
>TRBD1|15|NA|TRBV6-1|TRBJ2-1
TGTGCCAGCAGTACACAGGGGTTCTCCTACAATGAGCAGTTCTTC
CASSTQGFSYNEQFF
>NA|15|many|TRBV20-1|TRBJ1-6
TGCAGTGCTAGACGCTCCGCAGGGGATAATTCACCCCTCCACTTT
CSARRSAGDNSPLHF
>NA|12|NA|TRBV11-2|TRBJ2-7
TGTGCCAGCAGCTTCAGCAGGGGCGAGCAGTACTTC
CASSFSRGEQYF
>NA|15|many|TRBV7-2|TRBJ1-1
TGTGCCAGCAGCTTAGGAGGCCGAAAGGGGACTGAAGCTTTCTTT
CASSLGGRKGTEAFF